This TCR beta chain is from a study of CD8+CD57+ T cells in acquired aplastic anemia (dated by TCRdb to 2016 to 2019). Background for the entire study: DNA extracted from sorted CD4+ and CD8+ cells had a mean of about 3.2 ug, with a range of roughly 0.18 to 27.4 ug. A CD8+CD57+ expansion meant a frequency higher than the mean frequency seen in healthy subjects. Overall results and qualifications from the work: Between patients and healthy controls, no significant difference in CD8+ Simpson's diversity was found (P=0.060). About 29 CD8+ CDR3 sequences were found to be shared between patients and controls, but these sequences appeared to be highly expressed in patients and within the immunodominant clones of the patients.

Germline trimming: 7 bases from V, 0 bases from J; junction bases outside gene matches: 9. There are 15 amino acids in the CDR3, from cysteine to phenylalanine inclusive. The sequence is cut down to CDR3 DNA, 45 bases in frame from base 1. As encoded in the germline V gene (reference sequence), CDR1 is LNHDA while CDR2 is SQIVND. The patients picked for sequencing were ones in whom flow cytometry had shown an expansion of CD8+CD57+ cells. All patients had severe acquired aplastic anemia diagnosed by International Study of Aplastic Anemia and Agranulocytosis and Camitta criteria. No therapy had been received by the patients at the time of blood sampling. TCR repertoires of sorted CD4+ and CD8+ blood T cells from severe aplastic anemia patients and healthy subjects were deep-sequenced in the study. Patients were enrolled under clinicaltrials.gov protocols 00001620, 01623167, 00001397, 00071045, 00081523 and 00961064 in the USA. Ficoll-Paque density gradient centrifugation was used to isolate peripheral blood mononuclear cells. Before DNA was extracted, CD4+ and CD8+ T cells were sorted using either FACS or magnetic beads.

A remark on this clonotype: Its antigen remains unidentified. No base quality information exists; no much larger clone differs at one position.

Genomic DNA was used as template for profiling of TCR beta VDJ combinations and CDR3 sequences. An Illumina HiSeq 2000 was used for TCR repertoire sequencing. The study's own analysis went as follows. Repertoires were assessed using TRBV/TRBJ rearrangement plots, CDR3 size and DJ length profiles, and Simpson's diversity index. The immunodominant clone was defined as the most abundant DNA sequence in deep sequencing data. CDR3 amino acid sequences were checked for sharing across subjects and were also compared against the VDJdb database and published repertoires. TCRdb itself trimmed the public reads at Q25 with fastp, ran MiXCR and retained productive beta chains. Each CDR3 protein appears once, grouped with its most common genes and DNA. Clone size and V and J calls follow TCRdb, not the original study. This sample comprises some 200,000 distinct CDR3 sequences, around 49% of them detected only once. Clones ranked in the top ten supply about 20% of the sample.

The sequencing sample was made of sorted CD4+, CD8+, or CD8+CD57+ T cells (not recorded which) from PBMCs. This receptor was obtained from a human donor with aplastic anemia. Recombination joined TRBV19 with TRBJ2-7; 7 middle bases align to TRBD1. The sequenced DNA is TGTGCCAGTACGGTGGGGGACAGTAGCTCCTACGAGCAGTACTTC. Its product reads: CASTVGDSSSYEQYF.